The subject of this entry is one TCR beta chain. Its matching antigen is unknown. This entry belongs to a study of PD-L1 blockade in urothelial cancer. In the study overall: Blood was subjected to analysis at 3 weeks (second dose) and 6 weeks following treatment start.

Profiled with immunoSEQ multiplex PCR; TCRdb holds only in-frame clones, not every one. The top ten clones hold 6.5% to 8% of a sample with tens of thousands of clones, about 85% of them seen once. Study-level findings and limits: Better progression-free and overall survival followed lower pretreatment blood clonality.

Germline CDR1 reads SGDLS; CDR2 reads YYNGEE. J was trimmed by 7 bases and V by 3 bases; bases with no gene match: 3. The CDR3 consists of 15 residues. The receptor was isolated from a man aged 60 to 69 with urothelial cancer. Material: PBMCs, obtained around atezolizumab (anti-PD-L1) treatment. V is TRBV9 and J is TRBJ2-3; TRBD2 aligns across 15 bases. The CDR3 bases are TGTGCCAGCAGCGAGGGACTAGCGGGGGGTTATACGCAGTATTTT. Protein product: CASSEGLAGGYTQYF.